By frequency, the clone carrying this TCR beta chain is medium-sized. Its antigen is as yet unknown. Germline-derived CDR1 and CDR2 are LNHNV and YYDKDF (reference sequence). The CDR3 extends over 15 amino acids. This sample was included in a study of CXCR3-negative and CXCR3-positive naive CD8 T cells. Looking at the study overall: Roughly 1.5 +/- 0.3 million TRB reads came from each library, giving some 130 million in total. Study-level points and caveats: For CXCR3-positive naive cells, TRB CDR3s were more hydrophobic than those of CXCR3-negative naive cells.

UMI labels and 5' RACE were used to prepare the TRB cDNA libraries. TCRdb reprocessed the 5' RACE reads and keeps a single row for each CDR3 protein, giving no DNA. The sample has around 5,000 distinct CDR3 sequences. The source is a human donor in good health. Some clones in this sample may be carry-over from other donors' samples. Sample: naive CXCR3+ CD8+ T cells from blood. The subset is: CD45RO-CCR7+CD27+CD95- naive CD8+ T cells expressing CXCR3 (TNR3+). The genes are TRBV15 and TRBJ2-7; TCRdb picks TRBD1, but there is no DNA to check that call. The CDR3 sequence: CATSDFTGGINEQYF.